A selection of T cell receptor beta chains follows, all from one sample in a study of T cells after posttransplantation cyclophosphamide. Produced via immunoSEQ multiplex PCR; TCRdb's table is partial and in-frame only. In the table there are tens of thousands of clones, around 94% of which are singletons. Sample: PBMCs. The receptors were sampled from a woman aged 50 to 60 in good health and a related stem cell transplant donor. The CDR3 runs from the conserved cysteine through the conserved F or W. The D gene is left open where the match is weak. Clone size is given for some rows only: seen once, a few or many times, or a class if the clone is expanded.

v_call,clone_size,j_call,d_call,cdr3_aa,cdr3_nt
TRBV11-2,-,TRBJ2-1,TRBD2,CASSLSPSGTWEQFF,TGTGCCAGCAGCTTATCCCCTAGCGGGACCTGGGAGCAGTTCTTC
TRBV5-5,-,TRBJ1-5,TRBD1,CASSFGQGGQPQHF,TGTGCCAGCAGCTTTGGGCAGGGGGGTCAGCCCCAGCATTTT
TRBV19,-,TRBJ1-2,TRBD1,CASSVIGQGGYTF,TGTGCCAGTAGTGTCATAGGACAGGGCGGCTACACCTTC
TRBV11-3,-,TRBJ2-7,TRBD1,CASSSGTGVDEQYF,TGTGCCAGCAGCTCCGGGACAGGGGTCGACGAGCAGTACTTC
TRBV28,-,TRBJ1-2,-,CASSLRGQRGYTF,TGTGCCAGCAGTTTACGAGGGCAAAGGGGCTACACCTTC
TRBV5-1,-,TRBJ1-1,-,CASSLAGNTEAFF,TGCGCCAGCAGCTTGGCGGGGAACACTGAAGCTTTCTTT
TRBV5-4,-,TRBJ2-3,TRBD2,CASSLEGTRGTDTQYF,TGTGCCAGCAGCTTGGAGGGGACTAGGGGCACAGATACGCAGTATTTT
TRBV11-2,-,TRBJ1-1,-,CASSLVRNTEAFF,TGTGCCAGCAGCTTAGTTCGGAACACTGAAGCTTTCTTT
TRBV18,-,TRBJ1-1,-,CASSLTQGNTEAFF,TGTGCCAGCTCACTCACCCAGGGGAACACTGAAGCTTTCTTT
TRBV11-2,-,TRBJ2-5,-,CASSLAGVETQYF,TGTGCCAGCAGCTTAGCAGGGGTAGAGACCCAGTACTTC
TRBV27,-,TRBJ2-1,TRBD2,CASSPLAGGYDNEQFF,TGTGCCAGCAGTCCTCTAGCGGGAGGGTATGACAATGAGCAGTTCTTC
TRBV10-3,-,TRBJ1-2,-,CAISESRSRGYGYTF,TGTGCCATCAGTGAGTCGCGTAGTCGGGGGTATGGCTACACCTTC
TRBV6-6,-,TRBJ2-7,TRBD1,CASSYSGTGGFDEQYF,TGTGCCAGCAGTTACTCCGGGACAGGGGGTTTCGACGAGCAGTACTTC
TRBV19,-,TRBJ1-5,-,CASSPQGGNQPQHF,TGTGCCAGTAGTCCACAGGGTGGCAATCAGCCCCAGCATTTT
TRBV15,-,TRBJ2-7,-,CATSRGGSGYEQYF,TGTGCCACCAGCAGAGGGGGAAGCGGTTACGAGCAGTACTTC
TRBV25-1,-,TRBJ1-4,-,CASSGTGTEKLFF,TGTGCCAGCAGTGGAACAGGGACTGAAAAACTGTTTTTT
TRBV19,-,TRBJ2-2,TRBD2,CASSGGIEISGELFF,TGTGCCAGCAGCGGGGGGATCGAGATCTCCGGGGAGCTGTTTTTT
TRBV5-1,-,TRBJ1-5,TRBD1,CASSWGGTGNNQPQHF,TGCGCCAGCAGCTGGGGGGGGACAGGAAACAATCAGCCCCAGCATTTT
TRBV9,once,TRBJ1-5,-,CASSQGDQPQHF,TGTGCCAGCAGCCAAGGGGATCAGCCCCAGCATTTT
TRBV14,-,TRBJ2-7,-,CASSPRRRDAYEQYF,TGTGCCAGCAGCCCCAGACGACGGGATGCCTACGAGCAGTACTTC
TRBV27,-,TRBJ2-2,-,CASTLNTGELFF,TGTGCCAGCACCCTTAACACCGGGGAGCTGTTTTTT
TRBV10-3,-,TRBJ1-4,-,CAIGTSNEKLFF,TGTGCCATCGGGACATCTAATGAAAAACTGTTTTTT
TRBV5-1,-,TRBJ1-1,TRBD1,CASSRGTGKNTEAFF,TGCGCCAGCAGCAGGGGGACAGGGAAGAACACTGAAGCTTTCTTT
TRBV6-4,few,TRBJ1-5,TRBD1,CASSEDSGGPNQPQHF,TGTGCCAGCAGTGAAGATTCAGGGGGCCCTAATCAGCCCCAGCATTTT